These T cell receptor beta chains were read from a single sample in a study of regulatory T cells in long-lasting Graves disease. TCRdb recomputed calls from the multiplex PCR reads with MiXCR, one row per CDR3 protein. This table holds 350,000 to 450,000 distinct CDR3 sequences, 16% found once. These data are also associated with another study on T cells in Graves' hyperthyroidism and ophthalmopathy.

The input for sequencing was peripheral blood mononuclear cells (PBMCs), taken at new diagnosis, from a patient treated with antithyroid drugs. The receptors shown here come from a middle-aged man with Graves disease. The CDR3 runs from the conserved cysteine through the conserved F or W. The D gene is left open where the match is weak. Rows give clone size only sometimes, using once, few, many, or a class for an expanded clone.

CDR3 protein: CASSLKLAGGHEQFF
CDR3 DNA: TGCGCCAGCAGCCTTAAACTAGCGGGGGGGCATGAGCAGTTCTTC
J gene: TRBJ2-1
clone size: many
D gene: TRBD2
V gene: TRBV5-1

CDR3 protein: CASSITGSNQPQHF
CDR3 DNA: TGTGCCAGTAGTATCACAGGGAGCAATCAGCCCCAGCATTTT
J gene: TRBJ1-5
clone size: few
D gene: .
V gene: TRBV19

CDR3 protein: CATSDLLRTRGREAFF
CDR3 DNA: TGCGCCACCAGTGATTTGCTACGAACCAGGGGGCGTGAGGCTTTCTTT
J gene: TRBJ1-1
clone size: .
D gene: TRBD1
V gene: TRBV24-1

CDR3 protein: CASSSGQGIDYGYTF
CDR3 DNA: TGTGCCAGCAGCTCGGGACAGGGTATCGACTATGGCTACACCTTC
J gene: TRBJ1-2
clone size: few
D gene: TRBD1
V gene: TRBV12-3/TRBV12-4

CDR3 protein: CASRPGQCNEQFF
CDR3 DNA: TGTGCCAGCAGGCCGGGACAGTGCAATGAGCAGTTCTTC
J gene: TRBJ2-1
clone size: few
D gene: TRBD1
V gene: TRBV2

CDR3 protein: CASSLFTGELFF
CDR3 DNA: TGTGCCAGCAGTTTATTCACCGGGGAGCTGTTTTTT
J gene: TRBJ2-2
clone size: many
D gene: .
V gene: TRBV28

CDR3 protein: CASTGNRGETQYF
CDR3 DNA: TGTGCCAGCACCGGAAATAGGGGCGAGACCCAGTACTTC
J gene: TRBJ2-5
clone size: few
D gene: .
V gene: TRBV11-2

CDR3 protein: CASSEQARGGDTQYF
CDR3 DNA: TGTGCCAGCAGTGAGCAGGCCCGCGGGGGAGATACGCAGTATTTT
J gene: TRBJ2-3
clone size: many
D gene: TRBD2
V gene: TRBV2

CDR3 protein: CASALGQGGNQPQHF
CDR3 DNA: TGTGCCAGCGCCCTGGGACAGGGTGGCAATCAGCCCCAGCATTTT
J gene: TRBJ1-5
clone size: .
D gene: TRBD1
V gene: TRBV9

CDR3 protein: CASSVVWGGAFTDTQYF
CDR3 DNA: TGTGCCAGCAGCGTAGTATGGGGGGGGGCCTTCACAGATACGCAGTATTTT
J gene: TRBJ2-3
clone size: .
D gene: .
V gene: TRBV9

CDR3 protein: CASSPELTDTQYF
CDR3 DNA: TGTGCCAGCAGCCCTGAGCTCACAGATACGCAGTATTTT
J gene: TRBJ2-3
clone size: few
D gene: .
V gene: TRBV7-7

CDR3 protein: CASSQVSGGVYEQYF
CDR3 DNA: TGTGCCAGCAGCCAAGTTAGCGGGGGGGTCTACGAGCAGTACTTC
J gene: TRBJ2-7
clone size: many
D gene: TRBD2
V gene: TRBV3-1

CDR3 protein: CAWRGQGRTEAFF
CDR3 DNA: TGTGCCTGGAGGGGACAGGGGAGGACTGAAGCTTTCTTT
J gene: TRBJ1-1
clone size: many
D gene: TRBD1
V gene: TRBV30

CDR3 protein: CASSQIHRQGRFYEQYF
CDR3 DNA: TGTGCCAGCAGCCAAATTCACCGCCAAGGCCGATTCTACGAGCAGTACTTC
J gene: TRBJ2-7
clone size: many
D gene: .
V gene: TRBV3-1

CDR3 protein: CASSLTGSDNEQFF
CDR3 DNA: TGCGCCAGCAGCTTAACAGGGAGTGACAATGAGCAGTTCTTC
J gene: TRBJ2-1
clone size: few
D gene: .
V gene: TRBV5-1

CDR3 protein: CAISDWDGQPQHF
CDR3 DNA: TGTGCCATCAGTGATTGGGACGGGCAGCCCCAGCATTTT
J gene: TRBJ1-5
clone size: .
D gene: .
V gene: TRBV10-3

CDR3 protein: CASSMRWATEAFF
CDR3 DNA: TGTGCCAGTAGTATGAGGTGGGCCACTGAAGCTTTCTTT
J gene: TRBJ1-1
clone size: .
D gene: .
V gene: TRBV19

CDR3 protein: CASSPRHRGGQAKNIQYF
CDR3 DNA: TGTGCCAGCAGCCCCCGACATCGGGGGGGGCAAGCCAAAAACATTCAGTACTTC
J gene: TRBJ2-4
clone size: .
D gene: TRBD2
V gene: TRBV7-2

CDR3 protein: CASSPTGPGRADTQYF
CDR3 DNA: TGTGCCAGCAGCCCAACCGGCCCGGGGCGGGCAGATACGCAGTATTTT
J gene: TRBJ2-3
clone size: many
D gene: .
V gene: TRBV7-3

CDR3 protein: CASSQEASGATKNIQYF
CDR3 DNA: TGCGCCAGCAGCCAAGAGGCTAGCGGGGCGACCAAAAACATTCAGTACTTC
J gene: TRBJ2-4
clone size: .
D gene: TRBD2
V gene: TRBV4-1

CDR3 protein: CASSLGRQSGGYNEQFF
CDR3 DNA: TGTGCCAGCAGCTTGGGGCGGCAATCGGGGGGGTACAATGAGCAGTTCTTC
J gene: TRBJ2-1
clone size: .
D gene: TRBD2
V gene: TRBV5-4

CDR3 protein: CASSPLWDVVSNQPQHF
CDR3 DNA: TGTGCCAGCAGCCCTCTTTGGGACGTCGTCAGCAATCAGCCCCAGCATTTT
J gene: TRBJ1-5
clone size: many
D gene: .
V gene: TRBV28

CDR3 protein: CASSFSGGAGETQYF
CDR3 DNA: TGTGCCAGCAGCTTCAGCGGGGGGGCGGGAGAGACCCAGTACTTC
J gene: TRBJ2-5
clone size: many
D gene: TRBD2
V gene: TRBV7-2

CDR3 protein: CASSLIIGGLRPYEQYF
CDR3 DNA: TGTGCCAGCAGTTTAATTATTGGCGGCCTAAGGCCCTACGAGCAGTACTTC
J gene: TRBJ2-7
clone size: .
D gene: .
V gene: TRBV12-3/TRBV12-4

CDR3 protein: CAISKGVYEQYF
CDR3 DNA: TGTGCCATCAGTAAGGGCGTGTACGAGCAGTACTTC
J gene: TRBJ2-7
clone size: .
D gene: .
V gene: TRBV10-3

CDR3 protein: CASSHGGDRVNQPQHF
CDR3 DNA: TGCGCCAGCAGCCACGGCGGGGACAGGGTCAATCAGCCCCAGCATTTT
J gene: TRBJ1-5
clone size: few
D gene: TRBD1
V gene: TRBV4-1

CDR3 protein: CASSIQGVRETQYF
CDR3 DNA: TGCGCCAGCAGCATACAGGGGGTTCGGGAGACCCAGTACTTC
J gene: TRBJ2-5
clone size: few
D gene: TRBD1
V gene: TRBV5-1

CDR3 protein: CASTARGGQETQYF
CDR3 DNA: TGTGCCAGCACTGCGCGGGGGGGCCAAGAGACCCAGTACTTC
J gene: TRBJ2-5
clone size: medium-sized
D gene: TRBD2
V gene: TRBV7-2

CDR3 protein: CASSLGGQPQHF
CDR3 DNA: TGTGCCAGCAGCTTGGGAGGTCAGCCCCAGCATTTT
J gene: TRBJ1-5
clone size: many
D gene: .
V gene: TRBV28

CDR3 protein: CASSPTTVGELFF
CDR3 DNA: TGTGCCAGCTCACCAACCACAGTCGGGGAGCTGTTTTTT
J gene: TRBJ2-2
clone size: .
D gene: .
V gene: TRBV18

CDR3 protein: CASSEATQYF
CDR3 DNA: TGTGCCAGCAGTGAAGCCACCCAGTACTTC
J gene: TRBJ2-5
clone size: few
D gene: .
V gene: TRBV6-1

CDR3 protein: CASSWRGPGANVLTF
CDR3 DNA: TGCGCCAGCAGCTGGAGGGGGCCTGGGGCCAACGTCCTGACTTTC
J gene: TRBJ2-6
clone size: many
D gene: .
V gene: TRBV5-1

CDR3 protein: CASSGRGWTYQETQYF
CDR3 DNA: TGTGCCAGCAGTGGACGGGGGTGGACGTACCAAGAGACCCAGTACTTC
J gene: TRBJ2-5
clone size: many
D gene: .
V gene: TRBV2

CDR3 protein: CASSYRTDEQYF
CDR3 DNA: TGTGCCAGCAGTTACCGGACAGACGAGCAGTACTTC
J gene: TRBJ2-7
clone size: many
D gene: .
V gene: TRBV6-2/TRBV6-3

CDR3 protein: CASSPIDRLETQYF
CDR3 DNA: TGTGCCAGCAGTCCAATCGACAGGCTGGAGACCCAGTACTTC
J gene: TRBJ2-5
clone size: many
D gene: .
V gene: TRBV28

CDR3 protein: CSASAGGQPQHF
CDR3 DNA: TGCAGTGCTAGTGCCGGGGGTCAGCCCCAGCATTTT
J gene: TRBJ1-5
clone size: few
D gene: .
V gene: TRBV20-1

CDR3 protein: CSASPDTYNEQFF
CDR3 DNA: TGCAGTGCTAGCCCGGACACCTACAATGAGCAGTTCTTC
J gene: TRBJ2-1
clone size: many
D gene: .
V gene: TRBV20-1

CDR3 protein: CASSRKTSGGPSDTQYF
CDR3 DNA: TGTGCCAGCAGCCGCAAAACTAGCGGGGGGCCCTCAGATACGCAGTATTTT
J gene: TRBJ2-3
clone size: many
D gene: TRBD2
V gene: TRBV3-1

CDR3 protein: CASSSAGGHGGNEKLFF
CDR3 DNA: TGTGCCAGCAGCTCCGCGGGAGGACATGGAGGGAATGAAAAACTGTTTTTT
J gene: TRBJ1-4
clone size: .
D gene: .
V gene: TRBV11-2

CDR3 protein: CSARDRDRQETQYF
CDR3 DNA: TGCAGTGCTAGAGACCGGGACAGGCAAGAGACCCAGTACTTC
J gene: TRBJ2-5
clone size: many
D gene: TRBD1
V gene: TRBV20-1

CDR3 protein: CASTPQAYGAINNSPLHF
CDR3 DNA: TGTGCCAGCACCCCCCAAGCTTACGGCGCGATAAATAATTCACCCCTCCACTTT
J gene: TRBJ1-6
clone size: .
D gene: .
V gene: TRBV6-2/TRBV6-3

CDR3 protein: CASSHNPQWSAIRETQYF
CDR3 DNA: TGTGCCAGCAGCCACAACCCCCAGTGGTCAGCCATAAGAGAGACCCAGTACTTC
J gene: TRBJ2-5
clone size: many
D gene: .
V gene: TRBV5-5

CDR3 protein: CSVVGQGAYNEQFF
CDR3 DNA: TGCAGCGTTGTCGGACAGGGGGCCTACAATGAGCAGTTCTTC
J gene: TRBJ2-1
clone size: many
D gene: TRBD1
V gene: TRBV29-1

CDR3 protein: CASSEVAGVTGELFF
CDR3 DNA: TGTGCCAGCAGTGAAGTAGCGGGGGTTACCGGGGAGCTGTTTTTT
J gene: TRBJ2-2
clone size: many
D gene: TRBD2
V gene: TRBV2

CDR3 protein: CASSLHPGKLFF
CDR3 DNA: TGTGCCAGCAGTCTCCACCCGGGGAAACTGTTTTTT
J gene: TRBJ1-4
clone size: many
D gene: .
V gene: TRBV12-3/TRBV12-4

CDR3 protein: CASSSPSRDTQYF
CDR3 DNA: TGTGCCAGCAGTTCCCCCTCTCGGGATACGCAGTATTTT
J gene: TRBJ2-3
clone size: few
D gene: .
V gene: TRBV6-5

CDR3 protein: CSATPGGAQTPGELFF
CDR3 DNA: TGCAGTGCCACACCAGGGGGCGCTCAGACCCCCGGGGAGCTGTTTTTT
J gene: TRBJ2-2
clone size: .
D gene: TRBD1
V gene: TRBV20-1

CDR3 protein: CASTKQGFYGYTF
CDR3 DNA: TGTGCCAGCACCAAACAGGGTTTCTATGGCTACACCTTC
J gene: TRBJ1-2
clone size: many
D gene: .
V gene: TRBV12-3/TRBV12-4